These 18 T cell receptor beta chains share one sample of origin, sequenced in a study of blood T cells in healthy people across ages. The authors ran a second PCR of 7 to 11 cycles using a sample-barcoded 5' primer and a J-beta primer mix. One entry per CDR3 protein, called by TCRdb with MiXCR from the 5' RACE reads. The table lists hundreds of thousands of distinct CDR3 sequences, roughly 50% of them singletons. Sequenced material: blood. These receptor sequences come from a man younger than 40 in good health.

This chain connects TRBV4-2 to TRBJ2-7, with D unclear. Deletions cut 4 bases from V and 6 bases from J, with 10 bases between. The CDR3 sequence is 12 residues long. CDR1 and CDR2 (germline): LGHNA, YNFKEQ. CDR3 protein: CASSRSGVEQYF. The CDR3 region has the DNA TGTGCCAGCAGCCGGAGTGGGGTCGAGCAGTACTTC.

The rearrangement uses TRBV6-5 and TRBJ2-5; 9 bases line up with TRBD1. CDR1 is MNHEY and CDR2 is SVGAGI in the germline V gene. The CDR3 is 14 amino acids. The trim removed 6 bases at V and 4 bases at J, leaving 6 bases unmatched. CDR3 coding DNA: TGTGCCAGCAGGGGACAGGGTGGTCGAGAGACCCAGTACTTC. Residues: CASRGQGGRETQYF.

This clonotype was detected ten times or more. The chain joins TRBV7-8 to TRBJ2-3, with TRBD2 matching 12 bases. V shed 5 bases, J shed 5 bases, and the junction held 8 bases outside the gene matches. Per germline, CDR1 SGHVS and CDR2 FQNEAQ. CDR3 size: 16 residues. CDR3: CASSLSSGGAGDTQYF. The CDR3 region has the DNA TGTGCCAGCAGCCTTTCTAGCGGGGGGGCTGGAGATACGCAGTATTTT.

This chain connects TRBV12-3 or TRBV12-4 to TRBJ2-2; D tentatively fits TRBD1 or TRBD2 (5 bases each). The CDR3 consists of 17 residues. The germline V and J ends were trimmed by 6 bases and 1 base, with 18 bases remaining between them. The CDR3 DNA reads TGTGCCAGCAGCCCTCCATCCCCAGGGAGGAACACCGGGGAGCTGTTTTTT. Translation: CASSPPSPGRNTGELFF.

This chain links TRBV3-1 with TRBJ1-5; TRBD1 might be the D (6 bases). CDR1 is LGHDT and CDR2 is YNNKEL in the germline V gene (reference sequence). This CDR3 is built from 16 residues. Trimming pared 4 bases from V and 2 bases from J, leaving 15 bases between. The DNA for the CDR3 is TGTGCCAGCAGCCTCATGGCACAGGGAGGCAATCAGCCCCAGCATTTT. Its protein is CASSLMAQGGNQPQHF.

This clonotype was counted only a few times. The CDR3 DNA reads as TGTGCCAGCTCACCATCAGGGACAAACTATGGCTACACCTTC. Translated, it gives CASSPSGTNYGYTF. The J gene is TRBJ1-2, the V gene TRBV18, with D possibly TRBD1 on 6 matching bases. This CDR3 has 14 amino acids. CDR1 KGHSH and CDR2 LQKENI come from the germline V gene. V gave up 2 bases and J gave up 2 bases, with 9 bases separating them.

The rearrangement links TRBV27 to TRBJ2-7; D might be TRBD1 (6 bases). This CDR3 contains 13 residues. V was cut by 6 bases and J by 5 bases, with 14 bases left in between. CDR1 is MNHEY and CDR2 is SMNVEV in the germline V gene (reference sequence). CDR3 in amino acids: CASRYTRGHEQYF. The CDR3 DNA reads as TGTGCCAGCAGATACACCAGGGGCCACGAGCAGTACTTC.

This clonotype was counted only a few times. The chain has TRBV20-1 and TRBJ2-4; 9 bases are a match to TRBD1. The DNA end is more similar to TRBJ2-7, so the J call may be wrong. CDR3 length: 14 residues. Per the germline V gene, CDR1 is DFQATT and CDR2 is SNEGSKA (reference sequence). CDR3 amino acids: CSAAPGTGTHEQYF. As DNA, the CDR3 is TGCAGTGCTGCTCCTGGGACAGGGACACACGAGCAGTACTTC.

Of note for this clonotype: A read error may produce the germline difference seen at one junction end. The chain couples TRBV15 to TRBJ1-2; 7 nucleotides line up with TRBD1. The germline V gene encodes CDR1 LNHNV and CDR2 YYDKDF (reference sequence). The CDR3 is 14 residues long. Here the CDR3 DNA reads TGTGCCACCAGCACTACAACAGGGGTGGGCGGCTGCACCTTC. Its protein is CATSTTTGVGGCTF.

This rearrangement joins TRBV29-1 to TRBJ2-7, with a tentative D call TRBD1 (6 bases). This CDR3 has 11 residues. The V end lost 6 bases, the J end lost 6 bases, and 12 bases lay between the germline ends. Germline V gene sequence: CDR1 SQVTM, CDR2 ANQGSEA. CDR3 in amino acids: CSVGQLGEQYF. CDR3 DNA: TGCAGCGTCGGACAGCTGGGCGAGCAGTACTTC.

The V call is TRBV12-3 or TRBV12-4, the J call TRBJ2-3, with 7 bases identical to TRBD2. This CDR3 has 15 amino acids. Trimming took 4 bases from V and 6 from J; bases not matched to a gene: 10. CDR3 sequence: CASSSRGQAGDTQYF. CDR3 in DNA: TGTGCCAGCAGTTCCCGAGGGCAAGCGGGGGATACGCAGTATTTT.

The J gene is TRBJ1-2, the V gene TRBV7-2; unclear D gene. V was trimmed by 1 base and J by 6 bases, leaving 12 bases between them. The germline V gene has CDR1 SGHTA and CDR2 FQGNSA. The CDR3 extends over 14 amino acids. CDR3 coding DNA: TGTGCCAGCAGCTTAGACTCCGGTTTAGATGGCTACACCTTC. Translating it yields CASSLDSGLDGYTF. The entire variable domain, with the rest obtained from reference TRBV7-2 and TRBJ1-2, is as follows: GAGVSQSPSNKVTEKGKDVELRCDPISGHTALYWYRQSLGQGLEFLIYFQGNSAPDKSGLPSDRFSAERTGGSVSTLTIQRTQQEDSAVYLCASSLDSGLDGYTFGSGTRLTVV.

The chain is built from TRBV20-1 and TRBJ1-2; unclear D gene. The CDR3 is 14 amino acids. Looked up from germline, CDR1 is DFQATT and CDR2 is SNEGSKA (reference sequence). V lost 2 bases, J lost 2 bases, and 12 bases lay in between. The CDR3 DNA reads TGCAGTGCTAGACCGGGCCACATGAACTATGGCTACACCTTC. Translation: CSARPGHMNYGYTF.

In this sample, this clonotype turned up once. The chain links TRBV6-2 or TRBV6-3 to TRBJ1-2; D perhaps matches TRBD1 (5 bases). The CDR3 contains 13 residues. Trimming cost V 10 bases and J 2 bases, with 14 bases left between them. CDR1 MNHEY and CDR2 SVGEGT come from the germline V gene. The CDR3 loop is CATYRGTNYGYTF. DNA for the CDR3: TGTGCCACCTACCGGGGGACGAACTATGGCTACACCTTC.

This chain uses TRBV6-2 or TRBV6-3 with TRBJ1-2; TRBD1 matches 7 bases. The CDR3 loop spans 15 amino acids. The junction had 12 bases not matched to a gene; V was cut back by 7 bases and J by 4 bases. Per the germline V gene, CDR1 is MNHEY and CDR2 is SVGEGT. For the CDR3, the DNA is TGTGCCAGCATTCTCCAGGACAGGCCAGGCTATGGCTACACCTTC. It yields the protein CASILQDRPGYGYTF.

J is TRBJ2-3 and V is TRBV28; D not certain. This CDR3 spans 15 amino acids. Trimming cost V 6 bases and J 9 bases, with 22 bases left between them. Germline V gene sequence: CDR1 MDHEN, CDR2 SYDVKM. The CDR3 loop reads CASSTFGNSNPTQYF. The DNA for the CDR3 is TGTGCCAGCAGCACGTTCGGCAACTCAAATCCAACGCAGTATTTT.

The V and J genes are TRBV7-3 and TRBJ1-1, with D hard to call. The CDR3 is 13 amino acids. The germline V and J ends were trimmed by 2 bases and 4 bases, with 8 bases remaining between them. From germline, CDR1 is SGHTA and CDR2 FQGTGA. The CDR3 DNA reads TGTGCCAGCAGCTTATTAGGAAGCACTGAAGCTTTCTTT. Amino acids: CASSLLGSTEAFF.

Only a few counts were recorded for this clonotype. The chain combines TRBV4-1 with TRBJ2-1, with TRBD2 as a possible D gene (5 bases). This CDR3 spans 15 amino acids. V shed 3 bases and J shed 7 bases, with 16 bases lying between them. The germline gives CDR1 MGHRA, CDR2 YSYEKL. The CDR3 DNA follows: TGCGCCAGCAGCCACGGACTGGGTAATTCGAATGAGCAGTTCTTC. Protein: CASSHGLGNSNEQFF.